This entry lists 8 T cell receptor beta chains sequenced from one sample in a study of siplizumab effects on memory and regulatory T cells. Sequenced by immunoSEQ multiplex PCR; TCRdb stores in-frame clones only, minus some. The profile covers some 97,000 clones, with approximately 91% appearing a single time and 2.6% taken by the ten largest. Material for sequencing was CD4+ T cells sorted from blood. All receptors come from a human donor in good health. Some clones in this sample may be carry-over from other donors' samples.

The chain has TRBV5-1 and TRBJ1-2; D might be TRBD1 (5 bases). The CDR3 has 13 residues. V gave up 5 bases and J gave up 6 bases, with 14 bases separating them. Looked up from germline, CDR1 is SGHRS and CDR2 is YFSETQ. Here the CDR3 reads CASRTGTEDGYTF. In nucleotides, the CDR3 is TGCGCCAGCAGAACCGGGACGGAAGATGGCTACACCTTC.

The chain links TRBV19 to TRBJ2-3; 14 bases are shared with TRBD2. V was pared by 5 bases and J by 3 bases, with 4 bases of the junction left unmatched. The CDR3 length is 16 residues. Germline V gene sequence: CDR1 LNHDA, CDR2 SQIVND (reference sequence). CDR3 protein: CASSPGLAGVTDTQYF. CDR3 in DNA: TGTGCCAGTAGTCCGGGACTAGCGGGAGTAACAGATACGCAGTATTTT.

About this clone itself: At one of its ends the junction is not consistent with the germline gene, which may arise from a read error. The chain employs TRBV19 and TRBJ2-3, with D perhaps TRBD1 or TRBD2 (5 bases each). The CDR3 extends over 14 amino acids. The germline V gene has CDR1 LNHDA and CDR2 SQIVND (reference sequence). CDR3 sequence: CASSPRDRVLRMKF. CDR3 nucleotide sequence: TGTGCCAGTAGTCCGAGGGACCGCGTCCTCCGCATGAAGTTT.

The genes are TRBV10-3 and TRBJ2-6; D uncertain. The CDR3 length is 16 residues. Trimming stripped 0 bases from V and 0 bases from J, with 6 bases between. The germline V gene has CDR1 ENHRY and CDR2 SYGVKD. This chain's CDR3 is CAISESGGSGANVLTF. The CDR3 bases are TGTGCCATCAGTGAGTCTGGCGGCTCTGGGGCCAACGTCCTGACTTTC.

The CDR3 loop reads CASRGTGELFF. DNA for the CDR3: TGCGCCAGCAGGGGCACCGGGGAGCTGTTTTTT. The chain recombines TRBV5-1 with TRBJ2-2; D unresolved. Germline CDR1 and CDR2: SGHRS and YFSETQ. V was clipped by 5 bases and J by 4 bases, with 3 bases between them. The CDR3 has 11 amino acids.

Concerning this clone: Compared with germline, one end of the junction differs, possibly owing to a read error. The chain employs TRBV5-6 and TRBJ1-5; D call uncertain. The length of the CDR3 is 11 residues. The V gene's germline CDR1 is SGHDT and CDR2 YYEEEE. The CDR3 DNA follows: TGTGCCAGCAGCAATGATCAACCCCAGCATTTT. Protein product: CASSNDQPQHF. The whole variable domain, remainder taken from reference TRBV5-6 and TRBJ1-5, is DAGVTQSPTHLIKTRGQQVTLRCSPKSGHDTVSWYQQALGQGPQFIFQYYEEEERQRGNFPDRFSGHQFPNYSSELNVNALLLGDSALYLCASSNDQPQHFGDGTRLSIL.

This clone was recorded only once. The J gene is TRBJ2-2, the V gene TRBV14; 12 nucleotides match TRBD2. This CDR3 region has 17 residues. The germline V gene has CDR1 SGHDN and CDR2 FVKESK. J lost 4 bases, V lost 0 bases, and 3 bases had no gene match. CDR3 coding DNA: TGTGCCAGCAGCCAAGAGCGACTAGCGGGAGTCACCGGGGAGCTGTTTTTT. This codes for CASSQERLAGVTGELFF.

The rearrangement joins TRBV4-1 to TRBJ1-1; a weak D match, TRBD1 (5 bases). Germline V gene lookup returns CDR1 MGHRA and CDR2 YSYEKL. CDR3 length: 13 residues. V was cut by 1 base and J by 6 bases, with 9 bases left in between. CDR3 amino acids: CASSQGGGPEAFF. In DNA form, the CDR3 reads TGCGCCAGCAGCCAAGGGGGCGGCCCTGAAGCTTTCTTT.